Shown below are 28 T cell receptor beta chains from a single sample sequenced in a study of a mutant IDH1 vaccine in newly diagnosed glioma. Here immunoSEQ multiplex PCR was the method, and the copy in TCRdb shows in-frame clones only, minus some. The data show over 80,000 clones, over 85% seen once. Specified time point: baseline, week 1 (first vaccination visit). Treatment specified: pre-vaccination baseline after standard-of-care therapy. The sequencing here drew on PBMCs, taken from a glioma patient treated with radiotherapy, temozolomide or both. These receptors all come from a woman aged 50 to 65 with glioma.

V and J are TRBV27 and TRBJ1-6; TRBD1 is a possible D gene (5 bases). Trimming took 2 bases from V and 9 from J, leaving 8 bases between them. CDR3 length: 13 amino acids. The germline CDR1 and CDR2 sequences are MNHEY and SMNVEV (reference sequence). DNA for the CDR3: TGTGCCAGCAGTTTAGGGACCGCTTCACCCCTCCACTTT. Translated, it gives CASSLGTASPLHF.

In nucleotides, the CDR3 is TGTGCCAGTAGTGGGTCGACAGGAGACTTTGATTATGGCTACACCTTC. The encoded protein is CASSGSTGDFDYGYTF. The chain employs TRBV19 and TRBJ1-2; the D gene is possibly TRBD1 (6 bases). V lost 5 bases to trimming and J lost 5 bases, with 21 bases between them. Per the germline V gene, CDR1 is LNHDA and CDR2 is SQIVND (reference sequence). The CDR3 consists of 16 residues.

This chain links TRBV28 with TRBJ2-2, with a weak D call TRBD2 (6 bases). CDR1 is MDHEN and CDR2 is SYDVKM in the germline V gene. The CDR3 extends over 16 amino acids. V was pared by 6 bases and J by 1 base, with 15 bases between. CDR3 nucleotides: TGTGCCAGCAGCTCTCAACGGGACTTGAACACCGGGGAGCTGTTTTTT. It yields the protein CASSSQRDLNTGELFF.

The rearrangement uses TRBV4-1 and TRBJ2-2; 11 bases agree with TRBD2. Germline V gives CDR1 MGHRA, CDR2 YSYEKL. Trimming removed 2 bases from V and 3 bases from J; junction bases left unmatched: 8. The length of the CDR3 is 18 residues. CDR3 in amino acids: CASSQPSLAGGHTGELFF. DNA for the CDR3: TGCGCCAGCAGCCAACCGTCCCTAGCGGGAGGCCACACCGGGGAGCTGTTTTTT.

This clone was seen more than once but under ten times. V and J are TRBV7-2 and TRBJ2-3, with TRBD2 matching 7 bases. The CDR3 contains 16 residues. Germline CDR1 is SGHTA and CDR2 is FQGNSA. J gave up 6 bases and V 0 bases, and 9 bases lay outside the gene matches. DNA of the CDR3: TGTGCCAGCAGCTTAGCGGGTGCGGGAGCGGGGGATACGCAGTATTTT. Its protein product is CASSLAGAGAGDTQYF. Looking up the rest from reference TRBV7-2 and TRBJ2-3 gives the full variable domain: GAGVSQSPSNKVTEKGKDVELRCDPISGHTALYWYRQSLGQGLEFLIYFQGNSAPDKSGLPSDRFSAERTGGSVSTLTIQRTQQEDSAVYLCASSLAGAGAGDTQYFGPGTRLTVL.

This chain links TRBV18 with TRBJ2-3; perhaps TRBD2 as D (6 bases). The CDR3 spans 14 residues. V was cut by 3 bases and J by 0 bases, with 7 bases left in between. Germline CDR1 and CDR2: KGHSH and LQKENI. Written as DNA, the CDR3 is TGTGCCAGCTCACCCCTAGCGAGCACAGATACGCAGTATTTT. This codes for CASSPLASTDTQYF.

The chain employs TRBV5-1 and TRBJ1-4; TRBD1 matches 10 bases. The CDR3 consists of 15 residues. Germline V gene sequence: CDR1 SGHRS, CDR2 YFSETQ. The V segment lost 4 bases and the J segment 5 bases; nucleotides outside the gene matches: 5. The CDR3, as DNA: TGCGCCAGCAGCCCGGGACAGGGGCAGAATGAAAAACTGTTTTTT. It specifies CASSPGQGQNEKLFF.

The chain employs TRBV7-3 and TRBJ2-7; TRBD2 might be the D (6 bases). The CDR3 has 17 amino acids. V lost 5 bases and J 2 bases, leaving 22 bases between the germline ends. In germline, CDR1 is SGHTA, CDR2 FQGTGA. CDR3 region: CASSPYGGGTDAYEQYF. Written as DNA, the CDR3 is TGTGCCAGCAGCCCATATGGCGGCGGGACGGACGCCTACGAGCAGTACTTC.

CDR3: CASRLNTEAFF. CDR3 sequence (DNA): TGTGCCAGCAGATTAAACACTGAAGCTTTCTTT. V and J are TRBV28 and TRBJ1-1, with D unclear. V dropped 6 bases and J dropped 2 bases, with 4 bases sitting between them. The CDR3 spans 11 residues. CDR1 and CDR2 (germline): MDHEN, SYDVKM.

This chain uses TRBV28 with TRBJ2-7; 8 nucleotides agree with TRBD1. V dropped 5 bases and J dropped 2; count of bases not matched to a gene: 5. The germline gives CDR1 MDHEN, CDR2 SYDVKM. This CDR3 has 14 amino acids. The CDR3 region is CASSAGTGPYEQYF. CDR3 in DNA: TGTGCCAGCAGTGCCGGGACAGGACCCTACGAGCAGTACTTC. The whole variable domain, remainder taken from reference TRBV28 and TRBJ2-7, is DVKVTQSSRYLVKRTGEKVFLECVQDMDHENMFWYRQDPGLGLRLIYFSYDVKMKEKGDIPEGYSVSREKKERFSLILESASTNQTSMYLCASSAGTGPYEQYFGPGTRLTVT.

The genes are TRBV6-1 and TRBJ2-1; no reliable D call. The CDR3 has 11 residues. CDR1 and CDR2 (germline): MNHNS, SASEGT. V shed 8 bases and J shed 5 bases, with 7 bases lying between them. This CDR3 is CASVSNNEQFF. In DNA form, the CDR3 reads TGTGCCAGCGTTAGTAACAATGAGCAGTTCTTC.

This clone was counted a single time. This chain uses TRBV7-3 with TRBJ2-2; D remains ambiguous. This CDR3 is built from 16 residues. From germline, CDR1 is SGHTA and CDR2 FQGTGA. V was trimmed by 1 base and J by 0 bases, leaving 9 bases between them. Here the CDR3 reads CASSLMGGANTGELFF. The CDR3 bases are TGTGCCAGCAGCTTAATGGGCGGAGCGAACACCGGGGAGCTGTTTTTT.

The CDR3 loop reads CASSRSGANVLTF. CDR3 DNA: TGTGCCAGTAGTAGGTCTGGGGCCAACGTCCTGACTTTC. The chain has TRBV19 and TRBJ2-6; no definite D call. The CDR3 is made up of 13 amino acids. The germline V gene has CDR1 LNHDA and CDR2 SQIVND (reference sequence). Between the trimmed V and J ends, which lost 4 bases and 1 base, there was a span of 2 bases.

The chain combines TRBV7-9 with TRBJ1-4; D ambiguous. Per germline, CDR1 SEHNR and CDR2 FQNEAQ (reference sequence). The CDR3 length is 13 residues. The germline V and J ends were trimmed by 5 bases and 8 bases, with 12 bases remaining between them. The DNA for the CDR3 is TGTGCCAGCAGCCCTAACGGCGGGGAAAAACTGTTTTTT. The encoded protein is CASSPNGGEKLFF.

In regard to this clone: Other DNA sequences within the sample encode an identical CDR3. The chain combines TRBV30 with TRBJ2-5; D is unclear. Looked up from germline, CDR1 is GTSNPN and CDR2 is SVGIG (reference sequence). V lost 3 bases and J 5 bases, leaving 7 bases between the germline ends. This CDR3 has 11 residues. CDR3 loop: CAWSSGETQYF. Written as DNA, the CDR3 is TGTGCCTGGAGCTCCGGGGAGACCCAGTACTTC.

V usage is TRBV15 and J usage is TRBJ2-7, with 8 nucleotides matching TRBD1. V lost 3 bases and J lost 6; bases outside the gene matches: 10. This CDR3 region has 15 residues. Germline loops: CDR1 LNHNV, CDR2 YYDKDF (reference sequence). The CDR3 DNA follows: TGTGCCACCAGCAGGGACAACAGGGGGGTGGGCGAGCAGTACTTC. It encodes CATSRDNRGVGEQYF.

V usage is TRBV19 and J usage is TRBJ2-4; 8 positions match TRBD2. After removal of 7 bases from V and 0 bases from J, the junction contained 5 bases not matched to a gene. The length of the CDR3 is 15 residues. CDR1 LNHDA and CDR2 SQIVND come from the germline V gene (reference sequence). The CDR3, as DNA: TGTGCCAGTACCTCTAGCGGGTTAGCCAAAAACATTCAGTACTTC. This codes for CASTSSGLAKNIQYF.

The gene calls are TRBV28 and TRBJ1-5, with a weak D call TRBD1 (6 bases). Germline V lookup: CDR1 MDHEN, CDR2 SYDVKM. CDR3 length: 14 residues. The V end lost 8 bases, the J end lost 0 bases, and 11 bases lay between the germline ends. The CDR3 bases are TGTGCCAGCGCCCAACAGGGTAGCAATCAGCCCCAGCATTTT. The encoded protein is CASAQQGSNQPQHF.

This clone was recorded a few times. The chain links TRBV2 to TRBJ1-2, with a weak D call TRBD1 (6 bases). The CDR3 is 13 residues long. Between the trimmed V and J ends, which lost 2 bases and 8 bases, there was a span of 12 bases. Per germline, CDR1 SNHLY and CDR2 FYNNEI. Written as DNA, the CDR3 is TGTGCCAGCAGTGAATTACAGGGTGAAGGCTACACCTTC. Encoded protein: CASSELQGEGYTF.

The chain recombines TRBV5-1 with TRBJ2-3; D remains unclear. With 2 bases removed from V and 4 bases from J, the gap between germline ends came to 11 bases. Germline CDR1 is SGHRS and CDR2 is YFSETQ. CDR3 length: 14 amino acids. CDR3 DNA: TGCGCCAGCAGCTTACCGGCAGCTGCAGATACGCAGTATTTT. Its translation: CASSLPAAADTQYF.

This clone was seen only once. The genes are TRBV7-9 and TRBJ1-2, with 8 positions matching TRBD1. This CDR3 has 12 amino acids. The V and J ends lost 10 bases and 7 bases, in that order; junction bases with no gene match: 8. Germline CDR1 SEHNR, CDR2 FQNEAQ (reference sequence). In DNA form, the CDR3 reads TGTGCCACTGACAGGGGTTTAGGTGGCTACACCTTC. Translated: CATDRGLGGYTF.

Only a few counts were recorded for this clone. This chain uses TRBV11-2 with TRBJ2-5, with TRBD1 matching over 8 bases. This CDR3 is built from 14 residues. V shed 3 bases and J 4 bases; nucleotides not matched to a gene: 4. CDR1 is SGHAT, CDR2 FQNNGV, per germline. CDR3 coding DNA: TGTGCCAGCAGCTTTAACAGGGGGGTAGAGACCCAGTACTTC. Translated: CASSFNRGVETQYF.

In its sample, this clone was seen once. The J gene is TRBJ2-1, the V gene TRBV7-3, with D maybe TRBD2 (6 bases). Deletions cut 2 bases from V and 6 bases from J, with 20 bases between. The CDR3 consists of 17 residues. From germline, CDR1 is SGHTA and CDR2 FQGTGA. The CDR3 DNA reads TGTGCCAGCAGCTTACAGCCCGGGACTCATTCTTCCAATGAGCAGTTCTTC. As protein: CASSLQPGTHSSNEQFF.

J is TRBJ2-7 and V is TRBV9, with D possibly TRBD1 on 6 matching bases. The CDR3 is made up of 18 amino acids. The germline CDR1 and CDR2 sequences are SGDLS and YYNGEE. The V gene lost 0 bases and the J gene lost 4 bases, with 23 bases spanning the gap. The CDR3 region is CASSVGTASSGDDYEQYF. The CDR3 DNA follows: TGTGCCAGCAGCGTAGGTACCGCCTCCTCAGGGGACGATTACGAGCAGTACTTC. The full variable domain, rest sourced from reference TRBV9 and TRBJ2-7, is DSGVTQTPKHLITATGQRVTLRCSPRSGDLSVYWYQQSLDQGLQFLIQYYNGEERAKGNILERFSAQQFPDLHSELNLSSLELGDSALYFCASSVGTASSGDDYEQYFGPGTRLTVT.

This rearrangement joins TRBV10-1 to TRBJ2-7; D gene uncertain. Trimming stripped 0 bases from V and 3 bases from J, with 6 bases between. The length of the CDR3 is 13 residues. Germline V lookup: CDR1 WNHNN, CDR2 SYGVQD (reference sequence). CDR3 coding DNA: TGCGCCAGCAGTGAGTCCCCGGGCTACGAGCAGTACTTC. Its protein is CASSESPGYEQYF.

This clone was seen a few times. V and J are TRBV6-5 and TRBJ1-1, with D possibly matching TRBD1 (6 bases). The ends were cut back, 5 bases at V and 3 bases at J, with 13 bases in the middle. CDR1 is MNHEY, CDR2 SVGAGI, per germline. CDR3 length: 14 residues. As DNA, the CDR3 is TGTGCCAGCAGTGCGGGGAGGGGGTACACTGAAGCTTTCTTT. It codes for CASSAGRGYTEAFF.

The CDR3 region is CASGSASTDTQYF. The CDR3 DNA reads as TGTGCCAGTGGATCAGCTAGCACAGATACGCAGTATTTT. This sequence joins TRBV19 and TRBJ2-3; no reliable D call. V lost 8 bases to trimming and J lost 0 bases, with 9 bases between them. This CDR3 is built from 13 residues. The germline gives CDR1 LNHDA, CDR2 SQIVND (reference sequence).

Remarks on this clone: Other DNA sequences of this sample code for an identical CDR3. The chain links TRBV28 to TRBJ1-2; D uncertain. CDR1 and CDR2 (germline): MDHEN, SYDVKM. V was clipped by 4 bases and J by 6 bases, with 6 bases between them. This CDR3 is 11 amino acids long. The CDR3 here is CASSSPHGYTF. The CDR3 DNA follows: TGTGCCAGCAGTTCTCCCCATGGCTACACCTTC.